Shown below are 21 T cell receptor beta chains from a single sample sequenced in a study of blood T cell repertoires in COVID-19. Assay used: immunoSEQ multiplex PCR; TCRdb lists only in-frame clones, some missing. The sample holds under 250,000 clones, approximately 82% seen once. The sequenced material came from peripheral blood. These receptors were taken from an elderly woman with acute or convalescent COVID-19.

Regarding this clone: The sample carries other DNA sequences with the same CDR3. The chain is built from TRBV5-6 and TRBJ2-6; TRBD2 aligns across 7 bases. CDR3 length equals 15 residues. J gave up 0 bases and V 4 bases, and 1 base lay outside the gene matches. The germline V gene has CDR1 SGHDT and CDR2 YYEEEE. The CDR3 nucleotides read TGTGCCAGCAGCCCGGGGGGCTCTGGGGCCAACGTCCTGACTTTC. This encodes CASSPGGSGANVLTF.

The chain employs TRBV5-1 and TRBJ1-1; possibly TRBD1 for D (6 bases). Trimming shortened V by 4 bases and J by 0 bases, and 10 bases separated the two germline ends. CDR1 is SGHRS, CDR2 YFSETQ, per germline. This CDR3 has 14 amino acids. DNA of the CDR3: TGCGCCAGCAGCCCCGGACAGATGAACACTGAAGCTTTCTTT. This codes for CASSPGQMNTEAFF. The full variable domain, its missing parts supplied by reference TRBV5-1 and TRBJ1-1, is KAGVTQTPRYLIKTRGQQVTLSCSPISGHRSVSWYQQTPGQGLQFLFEYFSETQRNKGNFPGRFSGRQFSNSRSEMNVSTLELGDSALYLCASSPGQMNTEAFFGQGTRLTVV.

The rearrangement joins TRBV28 to TRBJ1-3; TRBD1 agrees at 9 bases. With V trimmed by 2 bases and J by 4 bases, 9 bases remained unmatched. CDR3 length equals 17 residues. Germline V lookup: CDR1 MDHEN, CDR2 SYDVKM. The CDR3 DNA reads TGTGCCAGCAGTTTAGGTGGGACAGGGTCTAGAGGAAACACCATATATTTT. It specifies CASSLGGTGSRGNTIYF.

The chain joins TRBV7-9 to TRBJ1-4, with TRBD1 as a possible D gene (6 bases). This CDR3 has 14 amino acids. V lost 1 base and J lost 4, with 7 bases in between. Germline CDR1 SEHNR, CDR2 FQNEAQ (reference sequence). The CDR3 region has the DNA TGTGCCAGCAGCTTAGGACAGGATAATGAAAAACTGTTTTTT. It encodes CASSLGQDNEKLFF.

The gene calls are TRBV19 and TRBJ1-4; TRBD1 agrees at 9 bases. The CDR3 is 15 residues long. V dropped 8 bases and J dropped 2; count of bases not matched to a gene: 6. Germline assignment: CDR1 LNHDA and CDR2 SQIVND (reference sequence). CDR3 sequence reads: CASRDRAFTNEKLFF. CDR3 DNA: TGTGCCAGTCGGGACAGGGCGTTCACTAATGAAAAACTGTTTTTT.

This clone was detected only a few times. CDR3 amino acids: CASRARQGSEAFF. DNA of the CDR3: TGTGCCAGCAGGGCCCGACAGGGAAGTGAAGCTTTCTTT. This chain links TRBV12-3 or TRBV12-4 with TRBJ1-1; TRBD1 matches 7 bases. Unmatched junction bases numbered 8, after V lost 6 bases and J lost 7 bases. The CDR3 is made up of 13 amino acids.

The CDR3 sequence: CASSPLTGGAYEQYF. Here the CDR3 DNA reads TGTGCCAGCTCACCGCTGACAGGGGGCGCGTACGAGCAGTACTTC. The V and J genes are TRBV18 and TRBJ2-7, with TRBD1 identical over 10 bases. Germline assignment: CDR1 KGHSH and CDR2 LQKENI. The junction had 6 bases not matched to a gene; V was cut back by 3 bases and J by 4 bases. This CDR3 spans 15 amino acids.

This clone was seen once. This chain connects TRBV30 to TRBJ2-7; D might be TRBD2 (5 bases). The CDR3 sequence is 14 residues long. Per the germline V gene, CDR1 is GTSNPN and CDR2 is SVGIG (reference sequence). V was cut by 5 bases and J by 2 bases, with 16 bases left in between. This CDR3 is CAWCRRGTPYEQYF. In nucleotides, the CDR3 is TGTGCCTGGTGTCGACGGGGTACTCCCTACGAGCAGTACTTC.

The J gene is TRBJ1-6, the V gene TRBV9; no definite D call. Trimming removed 3 bases from V and 11 bases from J, with 15 bases in between. The CDR3 extends over 14 amino acids. Per germline, CDR1 SGDLS and CDR2 YYNGEE. As DNA, the CDR3 is TGTGCCAGCAGCGCCGGACTTAGACCCCCACCCCTCCACTTT. Protein: CASSAGLRPPPLHF.

This chain connects TRBV7-3 to TRBJ2-3, with a possible D match to TRBD2 (6 bases). This CDR3 region has 15 residues. Trimming removed 6 bases at V and 6 bases at J, with 19 bases between. Germline V gene sequence: CDR1 SGHTA, CDR2 FQGTGA. The CDR3 loop is CASSWPYGGYDTQYF. In DNA, the CDR3 is TGTGCCAGCAGTTGGCCCTACGGGGGATATGATACGCAGTATTTT.

This clone has just one count. The chain is built from TRBV5-4 and TRBJ2-1, with a tentative D call TRBD2 (6 bases). This CDR3 has 15 amino acids. Germline CDR1 SGHNT, CDR2 YYREEE (reference sequence). With 4 bases removed from V and 6 bases from J, the gap between germline ends came to 17 bases. The CDR3 DNA sequence: TGTGCCAGCAGCCCCTCTGGGGGGAGAGGCAATGAGCAGTTCTTC. Translated: CASSPSGGRGNEQFF.

The J gene is TRBJ1-1, the V gene TRBV7-2; 12 bases match TRBD1. V was clipped by 2 bases and J by 4 bases; unmatched bases: 2. This CDR3 is 15 amino acids long. Germline CDR1 SGHTA, CDR2 FQGNSA. The CDR3 sequence: CASSLLGQGATEAFF. CDR3 DNA sequence: TGTGCCAGCAGCTTACTGGGACAGGGGGCCACTGAAGCTTTCTTT.

This chain joins TRBV3-1 (or the pseudogene TRBV3-2) and TRBJ1-2; 7 bases align to TRBD1. The CDR3 is 17 residues long. V trimming: 3 bases; J trimming: 2 bases; junction bases outside the gene matches: 12. Germline values: CDR1 LGHDT, CDR2 YNNKEL (reference sequence). This CDR3 is CASSQRLGVTGNYGYTF. The CDR3 DNA follows: TGTGCCAGCAGCCAGAGATTAGGAGTGACAGGGAACTATGGCTACACCTTC.

The chain uses TRBV5-1 and TRBJ1-1; D might be TRBD1 (6 bases). V gave up 0 bases and J gave up 2 bases, with 11 bases separating them. CDR3 length: 15 amino acids. Germline CDR1 is SGHRS and CDR2 is YFSETQ. The CDR3 region has the DNA TGCGCCAGCAGCTTGGCCGGGACAAAAAACACTGAAGCTTTCTTT. This encodes CASSLAGTKNTEAFF. Variable domain in full (rest from reference TRBV5-1 and TRBJ1-1): KAGVTQTPRYLIKTRGQQVTLSCSPISGHRSVSWYQQTPGQGLQFLFEYFSETQRNKGNFPGRFSGRQFSNSRSEMNVSTLELGDSALYLCASSLAGTKNTEAFFGQGTRLTVV.

The rearrangement uses TRBV6-1 and TRBJ2-2; D is unresolved. Germline lookup yields CDR1 MNHNS and CDR2 SASEGT. V lost 0 bases to trimming and J lost 8 bases, with 13 bases between them. The CDR3 runs to 15 residues. The CDR3, as DNA: TGTGCCAGCAGTGAAGCATTAGTTTTGTTTGGGGAGCTGTTTTTT. This sequence encodes CASSEALVLFGELFF.

The chain recombines TRBV25-1 with TRBJ1-6; 7 bases are shared with TRBD1. CDR3 size: 15 residues. V trimming: 9 bases; J trimming: 2 bases; junction bases outside the gene matches: 7. From germline, CDR1 is MGHDK and CDR2 SYGVNS. The CDR3 sequence: CASSGGQTYNSPLHF. Written as DNA, the CDR3 is TGTGCCAGTTCTGGGGGACAGACCTATAATTCACCCCTCCACTTT.

In its sample, this clone was seen once. The V and J genes are TRBV6-5 and TRBJ1-5; D is unresolved. Trimming cost V 1 base and J 4 bases, with 14 bases left between them. The CDR3 has 16 residues. CDR1 and CDR2 from the germline V gene are MNHEY and SVGAGI. Here the CDR3 DNA reads TGTGCCAGCAGTTACTTTTCTTGGCCGGAGAATCAGCCCCAGCATTTT. Its translation is CASSYFSWPENQPQHF.

V is TRBV28 and J is TRBJ1-5; D unclear. The V end lost 7 bases, the J end lost 4 bases, and 8 bases lay between the germline ends. The CDR3 has 12 residues. CDR1 is MDHEN and CDR2 is SYDVKM in the germline V gene. The CDR3 here is CASTQANQPQHF. CDR3 nucleotide sequence: TGTGCCAGCACCCAAGCAAATCAGCCCCAGCATTTT.

The chain employs TRBV7-3 and TRBJ2-3, with 10 bases that match TRBD2. Trimming cost V 5 bases and J 0 bases; bases outside gene matches: 2. Looked up from germline, CDR1 is SGHTA and CDR2 is FQGTGA. This CDR3 spans 15 amino acids. The CDR3 DNA is TGTGCCAGCAGCCCGGGACTAGCGAGCACAGATACGCAGTATTTT. Translating it yields CASSPGLASTDTQYF.

CDR3 coding DNA: TGTGCCAGCAGCTTGGATCAGGGGGGAGCTTTCTTT. It translates to CASSLDQGGAFF. V gene TRBV11-3 combines with J gene TRBJ1-1; the match to TRBD1 covers 7 bases. Germline loops: CDR1 SGHNT, CDR2 YENEEA. This CDR3 has 12 residues. With V trimmed by 3 bases and J by 10 bases, 5 bases remained unmatched.

CDR3 sequence (DNA): TGTGCCAGCAGCCCTCAACGGTCCGACTACGGCAATCAGCCCCAGCATTTT. It yields the protein CASSPQRSDYGNQPQHF. This chain connects TRBV7-2 to TRBJ1-5; no firm D call. V was cut by 5 bases and J by 2 bases, with 19 bases left in between. Per the germline V gene, CDR1 is SGHTA and CDR2 is FQGNSA. This CDR3 contains 17 residues.